These 15 T cell receptor beta chains originate from one sample sequenced in a study of blood T cells in healthy people across ages. Primed by a sample-barcoded 5' primer and a J-beta primer mix, a second PCR proceeded for 7 to 11 cycles. TCRdb re-analysed the 5' RACE reads in MiXCR, keeping a single row per CDR3 protein. Of around 870,000 distinct CDR3 sequences listed, 25% to 30% are singletons. The sequencing sample was made of blood. The receptors were sampled from an elderly woman in good health.

The chain carries TRBV12-3 or TRBV12-4 and TRBJ2-7; D possibly matches TRBD1 or TRBD2 (5 bases each). This CDR3 has 14 amino acids. Deletions cut 7 bases from V and 3 bases from J, with 16 bases between. The CDR3 spells CASTWDGEDYEQYF. CDR3 sequence (DNA): TGTGCCAGCACCTGGGACGGGGAAGACTACGAGCAGTACTTC.

V usage is TRBV4-3 and J usage is TRBJ1-4; D remains ambiguous. The CDR3 has 18 amino acids. V dropped 3 bases and J dropped 0 bases, with 17 bases sitting between them. Looked up from germline, CDR1 is LGHNA and CDR2 is YSLEER. DNA for the CDR3: TGCGCCAGCAGCCAGACCCCCAACAGCCCCGCAACTAATGAAAAACTGTTTTTT. Its translation: CASSQTPNSPATNEKLFF.

This clonotype appeared a few times. V gene TRBV20-1 combines with J gene TRBJ2-1; possible D gene TRBD2, 7 bases. V was trimmed by 1 base and J by 8 bases, leaving 21 bases between them. Looked up from germline, CDR1 is DFQATT and CDR2 is SNEGSKA (reference sequence). The CDR3 consists of 16 residues. The CDR3 region has the DNA TGCAGTGCTAGAGTGGCGAGGGGGGGCGGATTCGATGAGCAGTTCTTC. Translation gives CSARVARGGGFDEQFF.

V is TRBV9 and J is TRBJ1-2, with TRBD1 matching 8 bases. This CDR3 has 14 residues. Looked up from germline, CDR1 is SGDLS and CDR2 is YYNGEE. V lost 3 bases, J lost 8 bases, and 9 bases stayed unmatched. Written as DNA, the CDR3 is TGTGCCAGCAGCGCCTCCGGACAGGGTCGGGGCTACACCTTC. Its translation: CASSASGQGRGYTF. The whole variable domain, remainder taken from reference TRBV9 and TRBJ1-2, is DSGVTQTPKHLITATGQRVTLRCSPRSGDLSVYWYQQSLDQGLQFLIQYYNGEERAKGNILERFSAQQFPDLHSELNLSSLELGDSALYFCASSASGQGRGYTFGSGTRLTVV.

This clonotype was counted between two and nine times. The chain has TRBV9 and TRBJ2-3; 10 bases align to TRBD2. V was clipped by 5 bases and J by 5 bases; unmatched bases: 8. Germline loops: CDR1 SGDLS, CDR2 YYNGEE. The CDR3 totals 15 residues. CDR3 amino acids: CASRPAGGLKDTQYF. As DNA, the CDR3 is TGTGCCAGCAGACCAGCGGGGGGGCTAAAAGATACGCAGTATTTT.

This clonotype was observed a handful of times. The chain recombines TRBV3-1 with TRBJ1-2; weak D call: TRBD1 (5 bases). Germline assignment: CDR1 LGHDT and CDR2 YNNKEL (reference sequence). This CDR3 has 14 amino acids. V lost 0 bases, J lost 3 bases, and 8 bases lay in between. The DNA of the CDR3 is TGTGCCAGCAGCCAAGAAGCCAGGGACTATGGCTACACCTTC. The encoded protein is CASSQEARDYGYTF.

V and J are TRBV6-2 or TRBV6-3 and TRBJ2-3, with 10 bases identical to TRBD2. The CDR3 extends over 16 amino acids. CDR1 and CDR2 from the germline V gene are MNHEY and SVGEGT. With V trimmed by 6 bases and J by 2 bases, 8 bases remained unmatched. The DNA of the CDR3 is TGTGCCAGCAGACCACTAGCGGGGAGTTTCACAGATACGCAGTATTTT. As protein: CASRPLAGSFTDTQYF.

The table lists this clonotype with many counts. This chain uses TRBV20-1 with TRBJ1-2; no firm D call. There are 15 residues in the CDR3. The ends were cut back, 5 bases at V and 4 bases at J, with 20 bases in the middle. The germline V gene has CDR1 DFQATT and CDR2 SNEGSKA (reference sequence). The DNA for the CDR3 is TGCAGTGCTGGACCCCTTTTCGGAGAGGGCTATGGCTACACCTTC. The encoded protein is CSAGPLFGEGYGYTF.

This clonotype was recorded many times. The rearrangement joins TRBV7-2 to TRBJ2-7; no reliable D call. The CDR3 runs to 13 residues. V lost 4 bases to trimming and J lost 2 bases, with 9 bases between them. The germline V gene has CDR1 SGHTA and CDR2 FQGNSA. The CDR3 bases are TGTGCCAGCAGCTGGGGTCCGACCTACGAGCAGTACTTC. Residues: CASSWGPTYEQYF.

Remarks on this clonotype: One end of the junction varies from germline; a read error may be responsible. The chain couples TRBV18 to TRBJ1-6, with 7 bases identical to TRBD1. Germline CDR1 KGHSH, CDR2 LQKENI. CDR3 size: 16 residues. CDR3 DNA: TGTACCAGCTCAACCGGGACAGCTCCGTATAATTCACCCCTCCACTTT. Protein sequence: CTSSTGTAPYNSPLHF. The whole variable domain, filled in from reference TRBV18 and TRBJ1-6, reads NAGVMQNPRHLVRRRGQEARLRCSPMKGHSHVYWYRQLPEEGLKFMVYLQKENIIDESGMPKERFSAEFPKEGPSILRIQQVVRGDSAAYFCTSSTGTAPYNSPLHFGNGTRLTVT.

This clonotype was recorded at least ten times. The rearrangement uses TRBV7-2 and TRBJ2-1; TRBD2 agrees at 8 bases. The CDR3 consists of 14 residues. From germline, CDR1 is SGHTA and CDR2 FQGNSA. V lost 3 bases and J lost 10; bases outside the gene matches: 8. In DNA, the CDR3 is TGTGCCAGCAGCTTCGGGGGGGCGAGGAACGAGCAGTTCTTC. Its translation is CASSFGGARNEQFF.

This clonotype was counted at least ten times. The chain links TRBV12-3 or TRBV12-4 to TRBJ1-1; no clear D. The CDR3 length is 15 residues. Trimming removed 5 bases at V and 1 base at J, with 14 bases between. CDR3 sequence: CASSPVGRGNTEAFF. In nucleotides, the CDR3 is TGTGCCAGCAGTCCGGTTGGGCGAGGGAACACTGAAGCTTTCTTT.

The chain uses TRBV6-1 and TRBJ2-3; 11 bases agree with TRBD2. CDR3 length: 20 amino acids. V lost 6 bases to trimming and J lost 0 bases; unmatched junction nucleotides: 17. CDR1 is MNHNS and CDR2 is SASEGT in the germline V gene. CDR3 in amino acids: CASSPPPLGLAGSSTDTQYF. CDR3 nucleotide sequence: TGTGCCAGCAGCCCACCCCCTCTTGGACTAGCGGGCTCTAGCACAGATACGCAGTATTTT.

This clonotype has a count of ten or more. V is TRBV29-1 and J is TRBJ2-3; the D call may be TRBD1 or TRBD2 (7 bases each). The germline V gene has CDR1 SQVTM and CDR2 ANQGSEA. The CDR3 extends over 13 amino acids. The ends were cut back, 7 bases at V and 9 bases at J, with 20 bases in the middle. The CDR3 loop is CSGGGQSMSTQYF. The CDR3 nucleotides are TGCAGCGGGGGGGGACAGTCCATGTCGACGCAGTATTTT.

The rearrangement joins TRBV19 to TRBJ2-5, with D maybe TRBD2 (5 bases). V was trimmed by 3 bases and J by 4 bases, leaving 18 bases between them. Germline CDR1 LNHDA, CDR2 SQIVND (reference sequence). The CDR3 consists of 16 residues. Here the CDR3 DNA reads TGTGCCAGTAGTATTAGTGGGGTCTTAGAGGGAGAGACCCAGTACTTC. Protein sequence: CASSISGVLEGETQYF.